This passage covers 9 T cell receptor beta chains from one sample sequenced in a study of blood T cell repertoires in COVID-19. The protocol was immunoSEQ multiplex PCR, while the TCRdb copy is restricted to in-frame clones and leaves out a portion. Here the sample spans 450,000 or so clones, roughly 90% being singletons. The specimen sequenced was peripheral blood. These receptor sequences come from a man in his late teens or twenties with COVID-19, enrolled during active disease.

The CDR3 nucleotides read TGTGCCAGCAGCCAAGGGGGGGTACAGGCGACCTACGAGCAGTACTTC. Its translation is CASSQGGVQATYEQYF. The V call is TRBV3-1 (or the pseudogene TRBV3-2), the J call TRBJ2-7; possibly TRBD2 for D (6 bases). The CDR3 contains 16 residues. Trimming took off 1 base at V and 2 bases at J, with 15 bases between the two ends. Germline V gives CDR1 LGHDT, CDR2 YNNKEL (reference sequence).

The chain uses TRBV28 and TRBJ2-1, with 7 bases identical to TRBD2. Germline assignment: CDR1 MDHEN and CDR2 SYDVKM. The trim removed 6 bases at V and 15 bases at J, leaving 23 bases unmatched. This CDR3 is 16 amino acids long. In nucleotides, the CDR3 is TGTGCCAGCAGAACTATCGGAGGCGGGGGAGGGAATCCGTGGTTCTTC. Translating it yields CASRTIGGGGGNPWFF.

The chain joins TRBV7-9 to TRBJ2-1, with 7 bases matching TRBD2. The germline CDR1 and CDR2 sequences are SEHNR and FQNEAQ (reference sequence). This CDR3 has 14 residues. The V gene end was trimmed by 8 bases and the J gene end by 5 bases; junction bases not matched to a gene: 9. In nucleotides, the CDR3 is TGTGCCAGCGCCCGGGGCGGGGGAGACAATGAGCAGTTCTTC. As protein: CASARGGGDNEQFF.

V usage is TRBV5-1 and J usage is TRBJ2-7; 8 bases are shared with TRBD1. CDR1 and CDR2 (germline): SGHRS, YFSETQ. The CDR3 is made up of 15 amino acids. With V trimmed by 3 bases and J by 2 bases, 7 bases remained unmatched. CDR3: CASSSRDRPTYEQYF. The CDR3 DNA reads TGCGCCAGCAGCTCAAGGGACAGGCCTACCTACGAGCAGTACTTC.

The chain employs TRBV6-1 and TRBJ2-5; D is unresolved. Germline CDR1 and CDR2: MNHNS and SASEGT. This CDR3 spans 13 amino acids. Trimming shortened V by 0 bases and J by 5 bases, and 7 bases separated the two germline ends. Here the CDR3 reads CASSEARWETQYF. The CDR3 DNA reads TGTGCCAGCAGTGAAGCGCGGTGGGAGACCCAGTACTTC.

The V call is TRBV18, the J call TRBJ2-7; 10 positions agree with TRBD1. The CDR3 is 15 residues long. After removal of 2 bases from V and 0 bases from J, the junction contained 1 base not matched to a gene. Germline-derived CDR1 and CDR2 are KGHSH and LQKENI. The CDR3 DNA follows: TGTGCCAGCTCACCAAGGACAGGGGGCTCCTACGAGCAGTACTTC. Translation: CASSPRTGGSYEQYF.

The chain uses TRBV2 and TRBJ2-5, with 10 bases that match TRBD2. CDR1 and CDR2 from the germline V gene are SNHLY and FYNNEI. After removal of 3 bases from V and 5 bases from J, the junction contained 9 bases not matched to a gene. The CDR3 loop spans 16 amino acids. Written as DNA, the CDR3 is TGTGCCAGCAGTGATAAGTTTAGCGGGGGGTCGGAGACCCAGTACTTC. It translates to CASSDKFSGGSETQYF.

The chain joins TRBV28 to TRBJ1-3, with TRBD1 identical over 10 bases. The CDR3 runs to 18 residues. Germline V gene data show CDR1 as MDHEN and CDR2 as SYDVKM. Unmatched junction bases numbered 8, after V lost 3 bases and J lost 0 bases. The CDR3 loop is CASSFGTGDLFSGNTIYF. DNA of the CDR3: TGTGCCAGCAGTTTTGGGACAGGGGACCTTTTCTCTGGAAACACCATATATTTT.

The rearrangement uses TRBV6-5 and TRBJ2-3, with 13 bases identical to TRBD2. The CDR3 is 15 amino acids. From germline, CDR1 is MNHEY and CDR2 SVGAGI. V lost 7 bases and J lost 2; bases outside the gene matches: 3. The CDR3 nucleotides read TGTGCCAGCACCGGACTAGCGGGAGCCACAGATACGCAGTATTTT. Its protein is CASTGLAGATDTQYF.